These 26 T cell receptor beta chains were sequenced from one sample in a study of beta chain features in type 1 diabetes. General study points: Moderately but significantly shorter TCRB CDR3s were found in Type 1 diabetes patients in all four CD4+ subsets.

The study reverse transcribed the entire isolated RNA, so it sequenced expressed TCRB transcripts. Only in-frame clones appear in the TCRdb table, and some are missing; sequencing was by immunoSEQ multiplex PCR. The sample lists a few hundred thousand clones; 11% to 15% were seen once. No cognate antigen is known for these TCRs. Sequencing was carried out using naive CD4+ T cells from blood. Source of these receptors: a man between 25 and 39 years old with type 1 diabetes.

This chain connects TRBV27 to TRBJ1-4; D uncertain. V lost 8 bases and J lost 7, with 17 bases in between. The CDR3 is 14 residues long. Germline CDR1 and CDR2: MNHEY and SMNVEV (reference sequence). DNA for the CDR3: TGTGCCAGCGGGAGGACGTCTACTCCTGAAAAACTGTTTTTT. Protein sequence: CASGRTSTPEKLFF. The whole variable domain, remainder taken from reference TRBV27 and TRBJ1-4, is EAQVTQNPRYLITVTGKKLTVTCSQNMNHEYMSWYRQDPGLGLRQIYYSMNVEVTDKGDVPEGYKVSRKEKRNFPLILESPSPNQTSLYFCASGRTSTPEKLFFGSGTQLSVL.

This chain joins TRBV19 and TRBJ1-5, with TRBD1 matching over 7 bases. The CDR3 is made up of 15 amino acids. Germline V gene sequence: CDR1 LNHDA, CDR2 SQIVND (reference sequence). With 8 bases clipped from V and 2 bases from J, the junction kept 9 bases outside the gene matches. The CDR3 is CASQRGDRGNQPQHF. The CDR3 region has the DNA TGTGCCAGTCAAAGGGGGGACAGAGGCAATCAGCCCCAGCATTTT.

The chain couples TRBV7-9 to TRBJ2-5; 9 bases align to TRBD1. J was trimmed by 5 bases and V by 4 bases; bases with no gene match: 2. CDR3 length: 13 residues. Germline V lookup: CDR1 SEHNR, CDR2 FQNEAQ (reference sequence). CDR3 residues: CASSSDRGETQYF. CDR3 nucleotides: TGTGCCAGCAGCTCGGACAGGGGCGAGACCCAGTACTTC.

The chain couples TRBV29-1 to TRBJ2-5, with 7 nucleotides matching TRBD2. The J segment lost 1 base and the V segment lost 6 bases, leaving 11 bases of the junction unmatched. The germline gives CDR1 SQVTM, CDR2 ANQGSEA. This CDR3 has 15 amino acids. CDR3 loop: CSVRLAGEVQETQYF. The CDR3 DNA follows: TGCAGCGTCCGCCTGGCGGGAGAGGTCCAAGAGACCCAGTACTTC.

V gene TRBV29-1 combines with J gene TRBJ2-5, with 7 nucleotides matching TRBD2. The CDR3 length is 12 residues. J gave up 1 base and V 7 bases, and 3 bases lay outside the gene matches. Looked up from germline, CDR1 is SQVTM and CDR2 is ANQGSEA. The CDR3 region is CSAGGGQETQYF. CDR3 bases: TGCAGCGCTGGCGGGGGCCAAGAGACCCAGTACTTC.

This clone showed up just a few times. This chain connects TRBV30 to TRBJ1-1; 7 bases line up with TRBD1. V was clipped by 3 bases and J by 3 bases; unmatched bases: 7. The CDR3 runs to 14 residues. Per germline, CDR1 GTSNPN and CDR2 SVGIG (reference sequence). For the CDR3, the DNA is TGTGCCTGGAGGCGGGACAGTTTGGACACTGAAGCTTTCTTT. Protein: CAWRRDSLDTEAFF.

V and J are TRBV7-2 and TRBJ1-1, with TRBD1 as a possible D gene (6 bases). CDR1 and CDR2 (germline): SGHTA, FQGNSA. Trimming stripped 2 bases from V and 3 bases from J, with 10 bases between. The CDR3 runs to 14 residues. The CDR3 protein is CASSLRGGDTEAFF. CDR3 sequence (DNA): TGTGCCAGCAGCTTAAGGGGGGGGGACACTGAAGCTTTCTTT.

This chain links TRBV20-1 with TRBJ2-5, with no clear D. V was cut by 1 base and J by 4 bases, with 4 bases left in between. The germline gives CDR1 DFQATT, CDR2 SNEGSKA (reference sequence). CDR3 length: 11 residues. The CDR3, as DNA: TGCAGTGCTAGAGCTTTAGAGACCCAGTACTTC. It is translated as CSARALETQYF.

Only a few counts were recorded for this clone. The chain uses TRBV9 and TRBJ1-1; 10 bases map to TRBD1. Germline-derived CDR1 and CDR2 are SGDLS and YYNGEE. The V gene end was trimmed by 4 bases and the J gene end by 0 bases; junction bases not matched to a gene: 3. The CDR3 spans 15 residues. The CDR3 sequence is CASSPGTGVNTEAFF. CDR3 in DNA: TGTGCCAGCAGCCCTGGGACAGGGGTGAACACTGAAGCTTTCTTT.

This clone was observed a few times. V gene TRBV4-1 combines with J gene TRBJ2-7, with 11 bases lining up with TRBD2. The V segment lost 1 base and the J segment 4 bases; nucleotides outside the gene matches: 3. From germline, CDR1 is MGHRA and CDR2 YSYEKL. This CDR3 has 15 amino acids. The CDR3 DNA is TGCGCCAGCAGCCAAGGACTAGCGGGACAGTACGAGCAGTACTTC. Amino acids: CASSQGLAGQYEQYF.

This clone has only a few counts. The V call is TRBV5-1, the J call TRBJ2-1, with D hard to call. Germline lookup yields CDR1 SGHRS and CDR2 YFSETQ. The CDR3 runs 14 residues. Trimming shortened V by 1 base and J by 6 bases, and 11 bases separated the two germline ends. The CDR3 reads CASSLRVVGNEQFF. As DNA, the CDR3 is TGCGCCAGCAGCTTGCGGGTTGTGGGCAATGAGCAGTTCTTC.

This clone was seen more than once but under ten times. The chain has TRBV23-1 and TRBJ1-1, with D unresolved. TRBV23-1 counts as an open reading frame of uncertain function. The V and J ends lost 7 bases and 11 bases respectively, with 11 bases between them. There are 10 residues in the CDR3. The CDR3 sequence: CASNWEAAFF. The CDR3, as DNA: TGCGCCAGCAACTGGGAGGCGGCTTTCTTT.

This clone was counted between two and nine times. The J gene is TRBJ1-1, the V gene TRBV18, with D unclear. Germline loops: CDR1 KGHSH, CDR2 LQKENI. V was cut by 2 bases and J by 5 bases, with 12 bases left in between. This CDR3 has 14 residues. This CDR3 is CASSPGERRTEAFF. Here the CDR3 DNA reads TGTGCCAGCTCACCAGGGGAGAGGAGGACTGAAGCTTTCTTT.

This clone was counted between two and nine times. The rearrangement joins TRBV5-1 to TRBJ2-7, with D perhaps TRBD1 (6 bases). The germline CDR1 and CDR2 sequences are SGHRS and YFSETQ. V was trimmed by 2 bases and J by 5 bases, leaving 17 bases between them. The CDR3 is made up of 15 amino acids. The CDR3 region has the DNA TGCGCCAGCAGCTTCAACTCCCAGGGGACCGACGAGCAGTACTTC. This codes for CASSFNSQGTDEQYF.

This clone was counted between two and nine times. V gene TRBV18 combines with J gene TRBJ1-1; the match to TRBD1 covers 7 bases. This CDR3 comprises 15 residues. Germline V CDR1 and CDR2: KGHSH, LQKENI. V dropped 3 bases and J dropped 3; count of bases not matched to a gene: 7. The CDR3: CASSPYTGDYTEAFF. Written as DNA, the CDR3 is TGTGCCAGCTCACCGTATACAGGGGACTACACTGAAGCTTTCTTT.

About this clone: At the DNA level, this CDR3 is encoded by other sequences in the same sample as well. The chain couples TRBV18 to TRBJ2-3, with 10 bases matching TRBD2. This CDR3 has 17 residues. Germline assignment: CDR1 KGHSH and CDR2 LQKENI. The V gene end was trimmed by 0 bases and the J gene end by 2 bases; junction bases not matched to a gene: 5. CDR3 nucleotide sequence: TGTGCCAGCTCACCACCATCTAGCGGGAGAGCCACAGATACGCAGTATTTT. Translating it yields CASSPPSSGRATDTQYF.

Only a few counts were recorded for this clone. The same CDR3 arises from other DNA sequences in this sample as well. The chain links TRBV5-1 to TRBJ2-7; a possible D gene is TRBD2 (5 bases). Germline V gene sequence: CDR1 SGHRS, CDR2 YFSETQ. The CDR3 extends over 12 amino acids. V lost 4 bases and J 0 bases, leaving 5 bases between the germline ends. The CDR3 bases are TGCGCCAGCAGCCGGGACTCCTACGAGCAGTACTTC. Translated, it gives CASSRDSYEQYF. Based on the CDR3 plus reference TRBV5-1 and TRBJ2-7, the full variable domain is KAGVTQTPRYLIKTRGQQVTLSCSPISGHRSVSWYQQTPGQGLQFLFEYFSETQRNKGNFPGRFSGRQFSNSRSEMNVSTLELGDSALYLCASSRDSYEQYFGPGTRLTVT.

This clone was seen a handful of times. The rearrangement joins TRBV7-9 to TRBJ2-2; the match to TRBD1 covers 7 bases. This CDR3 is built from 13 residues. J lost 6 bases, V lost 6 bases, and 4 bases had no gene match. Germline V gene data show CDR1 as SEHNR and CDR2 as FQNEAQ (reference sequence). The CDR3 region is CASSPQGAGELFF. The CDR3 DNA is TGTGCCAGCAGTCCCCAGGGGGCCGGGGAGCTGTTTTTT.

CDR3 sequence reads: CASSDRDRLSYEQYF. DNA for the CDR3: TGCGCCAGCAGCGACCGGGACAGGCTCTCCTACGAGCAGTACTTC. The V call is TRBV5-1, the J call TRBJ2-7; 8 nucleotides align to TRBD1. Germline V gene data show CDR1 as SGHRS and CDR2 as YFSETQ. This CDR3 region has 15 residues. V lost 4 bases, J lost 0 bases, and 6 bases stayed unmatched.

A few counts support this clone. V is TRBV30 and J is TRBJ1-5; D gene uncertain. The CDR3 extends over 15 amino acids. Trimming shortened V by 0 bases and J by 6 bases, and 15 bases separated the two germline ends. Germline V gene data show CDR1 as GTSNPN and CDR2 as SVGIG (reference sequence). The CDR3 sequence is CAWSVSLGLGQPQHF. The CDR3 region has the DNA TGTGCCTGGAGTGTGTCACTAGGGTTAGGTCAGCCCCAGCATTTT. Together with reference TRBV30 and TRBJ1-5, the CDR3 gives the full variable domain: SQTIHQWPATLVQPVGSPLSLECTVEGTSNPNLYWYRQAAGRGLQLLFYSVGIGQISSEVPQNLSASRPQDRQFILSSKKLLLSDSGFYLCAWSVSLGLGQPQHFGDGTRLSIL.

This clone was detected a few times. The V and J genes are TRBV4-1 and TRBJ2-1; D call uncertain. CDR1 and CDR2 from the germline V gene are MGHRA and YSYEKL. CDR3 length: 12 amino acids. Trimming took off 3 bases at V and 7 bases at J, with 7 bases between the two ends. Here the CDR3 reads CASSHPQNEQFF. DNA of the CDR3: TGCGCCAGCAGCCATCCGCAGAATGAGCAGTTCTTC.

The genes are TRBV2 and TRBJ2-3; TRBD1 agrees at 7 bases. This CDR3 spans 12 amino acids. V dropped 7 bases and J dropped 5; count of bases not matched to a gene: 3. Looked up from germline, CDR1 is SNHLY and CDR2 is FYNNEI. As DNA, the CDR3 is TGTGCCAGCACTCCAGGGGGAGATACGCAGTATTTT. It encodes CASTPGGDTQYF.

J is TRBJ2-7 and V is TRBV15; weak D call: TRBD1 (6 bases). Between the trimmed V and J ends, which lost 1 base and 3 bases, there was a span of 10 bases. From germline, CDR1 is LNHNV and CDR2 YYDKDF (reference sequence). The CDR3 runs 14 residues. Here the CDR3 reads CATSRGGQIYEQYF. CDR3 bases: TGTGCCACCAGCAGAGGAGGACAGATCTACGAGCAGTACTTC.

The chain employs TRBV7-9 and TRBJ1-2, with no clear D. Germline CDR1 is SEHNR and CDR2 is FQNEAQ (reference sequence). Trimming left V 1 base short and J 0 bases short, with 21 bases between. This CDR3 region has 19 residues. CDR3 sequence: CASSLGVSVFSPANYGYTF. The CDR3 nucleotides read TGTGCCAGCAGCTTAGGTGTCTCAGTCTTTTCCCCCGCTAACTATGGCTACACCTTC. Together with reference TRBV7-9 and TRBJ1-2, the CDR3 gives the full variable domain: DTGVSQNPRHKITKRGQNVTFRCDPISEHNRLYWYRQTLGQGPEFLTYFQNEAQLEKSRLLSDRFSAERPKGSFSTLEIQRTEQGDSAMYLCASSLGVSVFSPANYGYTFGSGTRLTVV.

The chain couples TRBV5-1 to TRBJ2-1; D possibly corresponds to TRBD2 (6 bases). Germline CDR1 is SGHRS and CDR2 is YFSETQ. V was trimmed by 4 bases and J by 0 bases, leaving 11 bases between them. This CDR3 spans 15 amino acids. Here the CDR3 DNA reads TGCGCCAGCAGCACGGGACTTCGCTCCTACAATGAGCAGTTCTTC. Translation gives CASSTGLRSYNEQFF.

The chain combines TRBV19 with TRBJ2-4; D may be TRBD2 (5 bases). The CDR3 covers 14 residues. Trimming cost V 3 bases and J 0 bases, with 6 bases left between them. The germline V gene encodes CDR1 LNHDA and CDR2 SQIVND (reference sequence). Here the CDR3 reads CASSIEGAKNIQYF. Here the CDR3 DNA reads TGTGCCAGTAGTATCGAGGGAGCCAAAAACATTCAGTACTTC.